These T cell receptor beta chains were read from a single sample in a study of spatial heterogeneity in lung cancer. From the 5' RACE reads, TCRdb called clonotypes with MiXCR, one entry per CDR3 protein. The sample lists a few thousand distinct CDR3 sequences, 35% to 45% occurring once. Here the sequenced sample was lung tumor tissue, taken at surgery. Receptors were obtained from a male donor with early-stage non-small cell lung cancer. The CDR3 runs from the conserved cysteine through the conserved F or W. D genes are given only for firm matches. Size is omitted from some rows. Given values are once, few, many or a class for expanded clones.

v_call	clone_size	j_call	d_call	cdr3_nt	cdr3_aa
TRBV14	NA	TRBJ2-2	NA	TGTGCCAGCAGCCAAGACCCGGACACCGGGGAGCTGTTTTTT	CASSQDPDTGELFF
TRBV2	few	TRBJ2-2	TRBD2	TGTGCCAGCAGTGAAGCGGGAGGGCCCTCTGGGGAGCTGTTTTTT	CASSEAGGPSGELFF
TRBV20-1	NA	TRBJ2-1	TRBD2	TGCAGTGCTAGAGATAGGCCTAGCGGTGTCTCCTACAATGAGCAGTTCTTC	CSARDRPSGVSYNEQFF
TRBV4-3	few	TRBJ2-3	NA	TGCGCCAGCAGCCAAGATGTGGCCCCCACAGATACGCAGTATTTT	CASSQDVAPTDTQYF
TRBV5-1	medium-sized	TRBJ2-7	NA	TGCGCCAGCAGTTTTTCAGGGGTCGACGAGCAGTACTTC	CASSFSGVDEQYF
TRBV7-2	NA	TRBJ2-2	NA	TGTGCCAGCAGCTTGATGGGACGGGGGAACACCGGGGAGCTGTTTTTT	CASSLMGRGNTGELFF
TRBV4-2	medium-sized	TRBJ1-2	TRBD1	TGTGCCAGCAGCCATACCGGGACAGAAGGTGGCTACACCTTC	CASSHTGTEGGYTF
TRBV6-5	few	TRBJ2-1	NA	TGTGCCAGCAGTTACTCCCCCAGCACCTACAATGAGCAGTTCTTC	CASSYSPSTYNEQFF
TRBV14	NA	TRBJ2-1	NA	TGTGCCAGCAGCCAAGTTCATGAGCAGTTCTTC	CASSQVHEQFF
TRBV4-1	few	TRBJ2-3	NA	TGCGCCAGCAGCCCAACGGGCCCCAGCACAGATACGCAGTATTTT	CASSPTGPSTDTQYF
TRBV20-1	NA	TRBJ2-1	TRBD1	TGCAGTGCTCCGCGACAGGGAGTACATGAGCAGTTCTTC	CSAPRQGVHEQFF
TRBV5-1	NA	TRBJ2-5	NA	TGCGCCAGCAGCTTGACCGAGGGCTCTGTCGAGACCCAGTACTTC	CASSLTEGSVETQYF
TRBV27	few	TRBJ2-3	TRBD2	TGTGCCAGCAGGGTCGCTAGCGGGAGGGATACGCAGTATTTT	CASRVASGRDTQYF
TRBV7-2	NA	TRBJ1-6	TRBD1	TGTGCCAGCAGCTCATTGACAGGGGCAGGTTCACCCCTCCACTTT	CASSSLTGAGSPLHF
TRBV29-1	NA	TRBJ1-1	TRBD1	TGCAGCGCCGGTGGGGGACAGGGGTCGGTCTTT	CSAGGGQGSVF
TRBV14	NA	TRBJ2-1	TRBD2	TGTGCCAGCAGCCATAATATAGCGGGAGGTGGTGAGCAGTTCTTC	CASSHNIAGGGEQFF
TRBV7-9	medium-sized	TRBJ1-2	NA	TGTGCCAGCAGCGAACAGGACTATGGCTACACCTTC	CASSEQDYGYTF
TRBV5-6	large	TRBJ2-1	NA	TGTGCCAGCAGCTTGGGTCGGCAGCAAGGGCAGTTCTTC	CASSLGRQQGQFF
TRBV6-6	NA	TRBJ2-2	NA	TGTGCCAGCAAACCTCTTATCACCGGGGAGCTGTTTTTT	CASKPLITGELFF
TRBV28	NA	TRBJ2-4	NA	TGTGCCAGCAGTTTGGTCCAGGAGGACATTCAGTACTTC	CASSLVQEDIQYF
TRBV4-2	NA	TRBJ2-1	NA	TGTGCCAGCAGCCAACCCCAGGGGGACTACTTCCATGAGCAGTTCTTC	CASSQPQGDYFHEQFF
TRBV7-2	once	TRBJ2-1	NA	TGTGCCAGCAGCTCCGTGGGTAGCGGATACAATGAGCAGTTCTTC	CASSSVGSGYNEQFF
TRBV9	NA	TRBJ2-7	TRBD2	TGTGCCAGCAGCGGGGGGACTAGCGCGGGCGAGCAGTACTTC	CASSGGTSAGEQYF
TRBV4-2	NA	TRBJ2-3	TRBD2	TGTGCCAGCAGCCAAGATTCCAGCGGGATGGGGACAGATACGCAGTATTTT	CASSQDSSGMGTDTQYF
TRBV4-3	NA	TRBJ2-1	NA	TGCGCCAGCAGCCAAGCCAACCCCGGGGTCGATGAGCAGTTCTTC	CASSQANPGVDEQFF
TRBV3-1	NA	TRBJ2-2	NA	TGTGCCAGCAGCCATCCCAGCGGGACCGGGGAGCTGTTTTTT	CASSHPSGTGELFF
TRBV5-6	NA	TRBJ2-3	NA	TGTGCCAGCAGCTTGCCAGGGGCAAGGGATACGCAGTATTTT	CASSLPGARDTQYF
TRBV4-1	NA	TRBJ2-2	NA	TGCGCCAGCAGCCAAGATGAGCGAGCGGGGAACACCGGGGAGCTGTTTTTT	CASSQDERAGNTGELFF
TRBV20-1	NA	TRBJ2-1	TRBD2	TGCAGTGCTAGCGGGCTAGCGGGAGGGCCGGGTGAGCAGTTCTTC	CSASGLAGGPGEQFF
TRBV14	medium-sized	TRBJ2-7	NA	TGTGCCAGCAGCATATACGGGCAGACCTACGAGCAGTACTTC	CASSIYGQTYEQYF
TRBV7-9	few	TRBJ1-1	NA	TGTGCCAGCAGCTTAATTCAGGGCGGCACTGAAGCTTTCTTT	CASSLIQGGTEAFF
TRBV12-3/TRBV12-4	NA	TRBJ2-5	TRBD2	TGTGCCAGCAGTCCTGTTAGCGGGAGGGCCATTGAGACCCAGTACTTC	CASSPVSGRAIETQYF
TRBV20-1	NA	TRBJ2-5	TRBD1	TGCAGTGCTAGAGGAGGGACAGGGCGATCAGAGACCCAGTACTTC	CSARGGTGRSETQYF
TRBV7-2	NA	TRBJ2-5	TRBD1	TGTGCCAGCAGCCGGACAGGGGGCCAAGAGACCCAGTACTTC	CASSRTGGQETQYF
TRBV6-5	few	TRBJ2-1	TRBD1	TGTGCCAGCAGTCCATCCGGGACAGGGACTCACAATGAGCAGTTCTTC	CASSPSGTGTHNEQFF
TRBV4-2	few	TRBJ2-1	TRBD2	TGTGCCAGCAGCCAAGTGTCGGGAGGGACTACAAGTGAGCAGTTCTTC	CASSQVSGGTTSEQFF
TRBV10-3	NA	TRBJ2-7	NA	TGTGCCATCAGTGACTCATCCTACGAGCAGTACTTC	CAISDSSYEQYF
TRBV18	few	TRBJ2-2	NA	TGTGCCAGCTCGTCCATCGACTTTTTGAACACCGGGGAGCTGTTTTTT	CASSSIDFLNTGELFF
TRBV3-1	NA	TRBJ2-1	NA	TGTGCCAGCAGCCAAGGCGGGAACCGGGGCAATGAGCAGTTCTTC	CASSQGGNRGNEQFF
TRBV11-2	NA	TRBJ2-2	TRBD2	TGTGCCAGCAGCCCCGGGACTAGCGGAGGTGGGACCGGGGAGCTGTTTTTT	CASSPGTSGGGTGELFF
TRBV25-1	NA	TRBJ2-7	NA	TGTGCCAGCAGTGACTACGGGAGTAGGAACGAGCAGTACTTC	CASSDYGSRNEQYF
TRBV20-1	NA	TRBJ2-3	TRBD2	TGCAGTGCTCCACCCTTAGGGAGCGGGAGGACAGATACGCAGTATTTT	CSAPPLGSGRTDTQYF
TRBV19	few	TRBJ2-3	TRBD2	TGTGCCAGTAGTCTGGGCGTAACCGGGGGGATCACAGATACGCAGTATTTT	CASSLGVTGGITDTQYF
TRBV5-1	NA	TRBJ2-4	TRBD1	TGCGCCAGCAGCTTGGAGGGGCAGGGGGCACGGAGCGACATTCAGTACTTC	CASSLEGQGARSDIQYF
TRBV28	large	TRBJ2-3	TRBD1	TGTGCCAGCAGTACAACCGGGGATAGGGGGCAGGGGGCAACAGATACGCAGTATTTT	CASSTTGDRGQGATDTQYF
TRBV7-2	few	TRBJ2-2	NA	TGTGCCAGCAGCTTAGTAGTGGTGTCCGGGGAGCTGTTTTTT	CASSLVVVSGELFF
TRBV29-1	NA	TRBJ1-1	NA	TGCAGCGTTGAGGGGGCTTTTCTGGGAGCTTTCTTT	CSVEGAFLGAFF
TRBV10-2	NA	TRBJ2-7	NA	TGCGCCAGCAGTGATAACAGTTACTACGAGCAGTACTTC	CASSDNSYYEQYF
TRBV7-3	few	TRBJ2-1	NA	TGTGCCAGCAGCCTCCATAGCGAGGCTGGGAAGTTCTTC	CASSLHSEAGKFF
TRBV29-1	medium-sized	TRBJ2-2	NA	TGCAGCGGAAGAACTAGTGACAACACCGGGGAGCTGTTTTTT	CSGRTSDNTGELFF
TRBV20-1	hyperexpanded	TRBJ1-2	NA	TGCAGTGCTACCAGGAGTGATTATGGCTACACCTTC	CSATRSDYGYTF
TRBV4-1	NA	TRBJ2-7	TRBD2	TGCGCCAGCAGCCAAGATAGGAGCGGGGGGCAAGTTAAATACGAGCAGTACTTC	CASSQDRSGGQVKYEQYF
TRBV5-1	NA	TRBJ2-3	TRBD2	TGCGCCAGCACCATCAGCGGGGAAGTCACAGATACGCAGTATTTT	CASTISGEVTDTQYF
TRBV5-1	NA	TRBJ2-5	NA	TGCGCCAGCAGCTTGGGCCAAGAGACCCAGTACTTC	CASSLGQETQYF
TRBV7-8	NA	TRBJ2-3	NA	TGTGCCAGCAGCTTGGACGGGCCGTTGGTGGATACGCAGTATTTT	CASSLDGPLVDTQYF
TRBV6-2/TRBV6-3	few	TRBJ2-2	TRBD2	TGTGCCAGCAGTTACTCACCGGGAGGGACCGGGGAGCTGTTTTTT	CASSYSPGGTGELFF
TRBV28	medium-sized	TRBJ2-7	NA	TGTGCCAGCAGTTTTCTCCACGAGCAGTACTTC	CASSFLHEQYF